The entry that follows covers one T cell receptor beta chain sequence. The germline gives CDR1 LNHDA, CDR2 SQIVND (reference sequence). V shed 6 bases and J shed 7 bases, with 22 bases lying between them. The CDR3 is made up of 15 amino acids. In the study's own analysis: Using reference gene primer amplification, nucleated cell counts were estimated. Some clones are missing from TCRdb's copy, which holds only in-frame ones; the method was immunoSEQ multiplex PCR. Clone size and the V and J calls come from that table; the DNA yielded D and trimming. The sample has about 250,000 clones, approximately 84% seen once. This specimen comes from a study of blood T cell repertoires in COVID-19. About the study: Researchers got acute and convalescent COVID-19 samples from the United States, Italy and Spain. From T cells, B-cell-depleted T cells, or PBMCs came the material, which was cDNA or gDNA.

Sequenced: peripheral blood. The chain carries TRBV19 and TRBJ2-7, with D perhaps TRBD1 (6 bases). The clonotype comes from a man aged 50 to 60 with active or convalescent COVID-19. The DNA of the CDR3 is TGTGCCAGTAGCCTGCAGGGGCCTCGACCGATGGAGCAGTACTTC. Translating gives CASSLQGPRPMEQYF. Filled out from reference TRBV19 and TRBJ2-7, the complete variable domain reads DGGITQSPKYLFRKEGQNVTLSCEQNLNHDAMYWYRQDPGQGLRLIYYSQIVNDFQKGDIAEGYSVSREKKESFPLTVTSAQKNPTAFYLCASSLQGPRPMEQYFGPGTRLTVT.